This record concerns one T cell receptor (beta chain) sequence. As yet, its antigen is unknown. The V and J ends lost 2 bases and 1 base respectively, with 11 bases between them. The CDR3 sequence is 14 residues long. CDR1 is DFQATT, CDR2 SNEGSKA, per germline (reference sequence). TCRdb redid the calling of the 5' RACE reads with MiXCR, one entry per CDR3 protein. Seen here are about 490,000 distinct CDR3 sequences, around 15% observed once, and the top ten hold roughly 0.4%. These data belong to a study of identical twins. Study conclusions and caveats: Beta out-of-frame sequences showed weaker excess twin sharing. Abundant cord blood beta clonotypes carried fewer insertions; memory repertoires showed none.

Only healthy Caucasians were included as donors. The same data also contributed to another study, on yellow fever vaccine responses in identical twins.

The sample was CD4+ T cells sorted from blood. The sequence was collected from a woman aged 18-30 years in good health. The chain recombines TRBV20-1 with TRBJ1-1, with D possibly matching TRBD1 (5 bases). The CDR3 spells CSARTGTRNTEAFF. The CDR3 bases are TGCAGTGCTAGAACCGGGACGAGGAACACTGAAGCTTTCTTT.